The clone carrying this T cell receptor (beta chain) was seen many times. The sample comes from a study of CD8 T cells in ankylosing spondylitis. MiXCR, applied by TCRdb to the 5' RACE reads, yields one record per CDR3 protein. The sample includes 200,000 to 300,000 distinct CDR3 sequences, over 9.5% of them seen just once. Germline V gene data show CDR1 as SGHAT and CDR2 as FQDESV (reference sequence). The CDR3 is 16 residues long. V was clipped by 1 base and J by 0 bases, with 12 bases between them. The origin of this receptor is a male donor with ankylosing spondylitis or in good health (not recorded which). This chain joins TRBV11-1 and TRBJ2-5; D gene unclear. What was sequenced was blood, either unsorted or a sorted T cell fraction (not recorded which). The CDR3 loop is CASSLGAAPHQETQYF. CDR3 nucleotides: TGTGCCAGCAGCTTAGGGGCAGCCCCTCACCAAGAGACCCAGTACTTC.